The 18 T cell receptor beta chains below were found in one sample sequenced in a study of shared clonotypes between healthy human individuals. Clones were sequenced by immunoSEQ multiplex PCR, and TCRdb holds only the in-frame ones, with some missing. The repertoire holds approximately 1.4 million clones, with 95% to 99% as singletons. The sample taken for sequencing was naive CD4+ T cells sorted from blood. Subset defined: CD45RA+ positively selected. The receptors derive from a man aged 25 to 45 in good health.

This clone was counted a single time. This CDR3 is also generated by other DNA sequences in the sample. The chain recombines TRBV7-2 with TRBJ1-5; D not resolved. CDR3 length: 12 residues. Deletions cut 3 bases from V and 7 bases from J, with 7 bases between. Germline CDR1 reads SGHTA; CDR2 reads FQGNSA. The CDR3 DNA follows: TGTGCCAGCAGCTTTCAAACCCAGCCCCAGCATTTT. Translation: CASSFQTQPQHF.

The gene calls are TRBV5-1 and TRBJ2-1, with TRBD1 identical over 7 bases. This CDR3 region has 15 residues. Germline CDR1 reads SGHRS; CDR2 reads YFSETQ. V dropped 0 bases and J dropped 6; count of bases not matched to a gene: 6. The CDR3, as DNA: TGCGCCAGCAGCTTGGACAGGGGAGATCTCAATGAGCAGTTCTTC. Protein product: CASSLDRGDLNEQFF.

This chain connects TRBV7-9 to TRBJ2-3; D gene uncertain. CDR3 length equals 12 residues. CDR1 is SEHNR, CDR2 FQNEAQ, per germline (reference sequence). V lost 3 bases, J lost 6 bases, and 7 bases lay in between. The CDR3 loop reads CASSLGLDTQYF. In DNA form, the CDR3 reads TGTGCCAGCAGCTTGGGGTTGGATACGCAGTATTTT.

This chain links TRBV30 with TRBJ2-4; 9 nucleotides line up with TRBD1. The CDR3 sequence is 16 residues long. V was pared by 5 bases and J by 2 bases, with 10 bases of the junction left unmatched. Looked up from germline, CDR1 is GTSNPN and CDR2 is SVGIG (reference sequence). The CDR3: CAWPPGDRDTKNIQYF. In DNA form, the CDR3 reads TGTGCCTGGCCCCCGGGGGACAGGGACACCAAAAACATTCAGTACTTC.

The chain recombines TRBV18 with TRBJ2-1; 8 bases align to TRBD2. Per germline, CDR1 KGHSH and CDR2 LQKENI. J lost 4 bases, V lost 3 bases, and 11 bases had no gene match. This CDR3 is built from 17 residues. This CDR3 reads CASSPTKETSEYNEQFF. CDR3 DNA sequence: TGTGCCAGCTCACCCACTAAAGAGACTAGCGAATACAATGAGCAGTTCTTC.

The CDR3 nucleotides are TGCGCCAGCAGCCAAGTTAGCGGGAGGATGTACGAGCAGTACTTC. It is translated as CASSQVSGRMYEQYF. The chain links TRBV4-1 to TRBJ2-7; TRBD2 aligns across 10 bases. This CDR3 spans 15 amino acids. Per germline, CDR1 MGHRA and CDR2 YSYEKL. Germline trimming cut 1 base from V and 4 bases from J; bases unmatched to any gene: 4.

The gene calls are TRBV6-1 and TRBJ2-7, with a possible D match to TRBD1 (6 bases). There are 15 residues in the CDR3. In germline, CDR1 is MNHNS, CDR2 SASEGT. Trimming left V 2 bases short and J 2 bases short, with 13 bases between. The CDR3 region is CASSELGALTYEQYF. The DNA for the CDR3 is TGTGCCAGCAGTGAATTGGGGGCACTTACCTACGAGCAGTACTTC.

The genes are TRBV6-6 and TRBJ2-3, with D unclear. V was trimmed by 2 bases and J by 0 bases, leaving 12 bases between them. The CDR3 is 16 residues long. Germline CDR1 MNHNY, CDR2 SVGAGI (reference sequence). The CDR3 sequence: CASSYRGPPSTDTQYF. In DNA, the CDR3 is TGTGCCAGCAGTTACCGAGGCCCCCCTAGCACAGATACGCAGTATTTT.

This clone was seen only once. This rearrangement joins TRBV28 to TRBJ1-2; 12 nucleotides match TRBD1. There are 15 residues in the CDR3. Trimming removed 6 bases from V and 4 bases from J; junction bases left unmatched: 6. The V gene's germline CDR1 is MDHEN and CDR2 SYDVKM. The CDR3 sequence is CASRSGTGGGYGYTF. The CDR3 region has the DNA TGTGCCAGCAGGTCCGGGACAGGGGGCGGCTATGGCTACACCTTC.

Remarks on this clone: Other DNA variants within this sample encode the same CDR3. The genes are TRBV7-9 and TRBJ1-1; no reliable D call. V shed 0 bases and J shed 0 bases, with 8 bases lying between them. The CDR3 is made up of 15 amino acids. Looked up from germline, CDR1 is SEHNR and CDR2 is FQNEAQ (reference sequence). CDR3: CASSLAGQMNTEAFF. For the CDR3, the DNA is TGTGCCAGCAGCTTAGCAGGTCAGATGAACACTGAAGCTTTCTTT.

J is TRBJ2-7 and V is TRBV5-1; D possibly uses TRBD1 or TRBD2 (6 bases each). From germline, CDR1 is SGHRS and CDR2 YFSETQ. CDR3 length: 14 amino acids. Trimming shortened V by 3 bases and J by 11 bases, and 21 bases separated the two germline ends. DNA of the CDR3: TGCGCCAGCAGCTCCGGGGGCAGTCCCCCCCTGGAGTACTTC. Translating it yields CASSSGGSPPLEYF.

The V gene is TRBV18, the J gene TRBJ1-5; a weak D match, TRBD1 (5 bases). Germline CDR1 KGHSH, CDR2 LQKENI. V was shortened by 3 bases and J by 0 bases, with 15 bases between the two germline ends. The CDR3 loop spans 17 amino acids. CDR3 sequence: CASSPGGGTYSNQPQHF. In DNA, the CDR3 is TGTGCCAGCTCACCGGGTGGGGGGACCTATAGCAATCAGCCCCAGCATTTT.

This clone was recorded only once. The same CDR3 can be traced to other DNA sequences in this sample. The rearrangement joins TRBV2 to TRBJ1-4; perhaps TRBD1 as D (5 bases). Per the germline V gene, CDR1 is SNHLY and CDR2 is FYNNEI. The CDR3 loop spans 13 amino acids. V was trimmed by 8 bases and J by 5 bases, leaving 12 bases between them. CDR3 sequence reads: CASGGTANEKLFF. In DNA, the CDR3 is TGTGCCAGCGGGGGGACGGCGAATGAAAAACTGTTTTTT.

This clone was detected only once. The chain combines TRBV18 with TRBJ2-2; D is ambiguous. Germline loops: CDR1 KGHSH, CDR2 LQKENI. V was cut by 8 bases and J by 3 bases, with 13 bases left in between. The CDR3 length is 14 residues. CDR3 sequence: CASPRSLDTGELFF. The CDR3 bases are TGTGCCAGCCCAAGATCCCTTGACACCGGGGAGCTGTTTTTT. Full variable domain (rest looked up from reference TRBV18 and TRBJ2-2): NAGVMQNPRHLVRRRGQEARLRCSPMKGHSHVYWYRQLPEEGLKFMVYLQKENIIDESGMPKERFSAEFPKEGPSILRIQQVVRGDSAAYFCASPRSLDTGELFFGEGSRLTVL.

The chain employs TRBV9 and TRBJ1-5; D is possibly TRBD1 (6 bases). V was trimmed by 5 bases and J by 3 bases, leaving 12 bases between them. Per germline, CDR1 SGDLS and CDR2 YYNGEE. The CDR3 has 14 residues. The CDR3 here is CASSLQGVNQPQHF. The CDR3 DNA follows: TGTGCCAGCAGTCTACAGGGCGTCAATCAGCCCCAGCATTTT.

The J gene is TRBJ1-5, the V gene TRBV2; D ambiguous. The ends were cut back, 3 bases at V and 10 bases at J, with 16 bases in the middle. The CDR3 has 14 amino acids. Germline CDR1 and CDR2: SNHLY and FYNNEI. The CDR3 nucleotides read TGTGCCAGCAGTGACACCTTACCATTTAAACCCCAGCATTTT. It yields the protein CASSDTLPFKPQHF.

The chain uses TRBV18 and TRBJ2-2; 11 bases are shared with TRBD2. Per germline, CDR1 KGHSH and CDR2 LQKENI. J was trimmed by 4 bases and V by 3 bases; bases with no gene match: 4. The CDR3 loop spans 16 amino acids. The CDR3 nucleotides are TGTGCCAGCTCACCCGGACTAGCGGGCCGCACCGGGGAGCTGTTTTTT. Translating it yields CASSPGLAGRTGELFF. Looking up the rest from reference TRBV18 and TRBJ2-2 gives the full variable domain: NAGVMQNPRHLVRRRGQEARLRCSPMKGHSHVYWYRQLPEEGLKFMVYLQKENIIDESGMPKERFSAEFPKEGPSILRIQQVVRGDSAAYFCASSPGLAGRTGELFFGEGSRLTVL.

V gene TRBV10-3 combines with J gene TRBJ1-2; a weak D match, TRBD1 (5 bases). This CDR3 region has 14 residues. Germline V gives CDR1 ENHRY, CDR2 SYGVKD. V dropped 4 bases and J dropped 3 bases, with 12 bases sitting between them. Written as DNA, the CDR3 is TGTGCCATCAGTGTCCGGGGACGGTACTATGGCTACACCTTC. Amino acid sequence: CAISVRGRYYGYTF.